Listed below are T cell receptor beta chains from one sample, sequenced in a study of radiotherapy plus CTLA-4 blockade in lung cancer. Clones were sequenced by immunoSEQ multiplex PCR, and TCRdb holds only the in-frame ones, with some missing. The profile shows over 75,000 clones, roughly 85% of them singletons. The starting material was peripheral blood, obtained from a patient treated with radiotherapy plus ipilimumab. Every receptor here comes from a human donor with non-small cell lung cancer who had stable disease on radiotherapy plus ipilimumab. CDR3s include the opening cysteine and the closing phenylalanine or tryptophan. A D gene is named only where the DNA matches it firmly. Size is omitted from some rows. Given values are once, few, many or a class for expanded clones.

clone size: few; D gene: -; J gene: TRBJ1-5; V gene: TRBV30; CDR3 DNA: TGTGCCTGGAGTGTATGGGGCCAGGGCAATCAGCCCCAGCATTTT; CDR3 protein: CAWSVWGQGNQPQHF
clone size: -; D gene: -; J gene: TRBJ2-1; V gene: TRBV6-4; CDR3 DNA: TGTGCCAGCAGTGACTCGGGGAGGGGGTTATTCTTC; CDR3 protein: CASSDSGRGLFF
clone size: -; D gene: -; J gene: TRBJ1-6; V gene: TRBV30; CDR3 DNA: TGTGCCTGGAGTGTGGACCAGGTCCGGAGTGTTCATAATTCACCCCTCCACTTT; CDR3 protein: CAWSVDQVRSVHNSPLHF
clone size: once; D gene: TRBD2; J gene: TRBJ2-7; V gene: TRBV5-3; CDR3 DNA: TGTGCCAGAAGCTTTTCAGGTCTAGCGGGAATCCTGAACCTCTCCTACGAGCAGTACTTC; CDR3 protein: CARSFSGLAGILNLSYEQYF
clone size: -; D gene: -; J gene: TRBJ1-2; V gene: TRBV2; CDR3 DNA: TGTGCCAGCGGTTACAGTACCTATGGCTACACCTTC; CDR3 protein: CASGYSTYGYTF
clone size: -; D gene: -; J gene: TRBJ1-5; V gene: TRBV4-2; CDR3 DNA: TGTGCCAGCAGCCAAGATGTGGGGATCGGTCAGCCCCAGCATTTT; CDR3 protein: CASSQDVGIGQPQHF
clone size: -; D gene: -; J gene: TRBJ2-3; V gene: TRBV28; CDR3 DNA: TGTGCCATCAACCGGGGGCAAGGAAATACGCAGTATTTT; CDR3 protein: CAINRGQGNTQYF
clone size: -; D gene: -; J gene: TRBJ2-4; V gene: TRBV27; CDR3 DNA: TGTGCCAGCAGTCCCCGGAGATCGGACAAAAACATTCAGTACTTC; CDR3 protein: CASSPRRSDKNIQYF
clone size: -; D gene: TRBD1; J gene: TRBJ2-5; V gene: TRBV6-6; CDR3 DNA: TGTGCCAGCAGTTATAATGGACAGGGAGGAGAGACCCAGTACTTC; CDR3 protein: CASSYNGQGGETQYF
clone size: -; D gene: TRBD1; J gene: TRBJ2-7; V gene: TRBV7-9; CDR3 DNA: TGTGCCAGCAGCTCACGGGACAGGGGGGGCTACGAGCAGTACTTC; CDR3 protein: CASSSRDRGGYEQYF
clone size: -; D gene: TRBD2; J gene: TRBJ2-5; V gene: TRBV30; CDR3 DNA: TGTGCCTGGAGTGTAGGGGGCAGAACTAGCGGGAGGTACCAAGAGACCCAGTACTTC; CDR3 protein: CAWSVGGRTSGRYQETQYF
clone size: -; D gene: -; J gene: TRBJ2-7; V gene: TRBV5-6; CDR3 DNA: TGTGCCAGCACACCGATGGGGCTAAAGCGGAACGAGCAGTACTTC; CDR3 protein: CASTPMGLKRNEQYF
clone size: once; D gene: -; J gene: TRBJ2-2; V gene: TRBV28; CDR3 DNA: TGTGCCAGCAGTTATCGTTTAATCGGCGGTCCGAACACCGGGGAGCTGTTTTTT; CDR3 protein: CASSYRLIGGPNTGELFF
clone size: -; D gene: -; J gene: TRBJ2-3; V gene: TRBV18; CDR3 DNA: TGTGCCAGCTCAAGTAGCACAGATACGCAGTATTTT; CDR3 protein: CASSSSTDTQYF
clone size: -; D gene: -; J gene: TRBJ2-3; V gene: TRBV18; CDR3 DNA: TGTGCCAGCCAACAGGGCCCCCCGTCAGATACGCAGTATTTT; CDR3 protein: CASQQGPPSDTQYF
clone size: once; D gene: -; J gene: TRBJ1-2; V gene: TRBV29-1; CDR3 DNA: TGCAGCGTTCGGACAGCTTATGGCTACACCTTC; CDR3 protein: CSVRTAYGYTF
clone size: -; D gene: -; J gene: TRBJ2-7; V gene: TRBV7-2; CDR3 DNA: TGTGCCAGCAGCGGAGAGTTCTACGAGCAGTACTTC; CDR3 protein: CASSGEFYEQYF
clone size: -; D gene: TRBD2; J gene: TRBJ2-7; V gene: TRBV5-6; CDR3 DNA: TGTGCCAGCAGCTTAGGGAGAATAGCGGGAGCCTACGAGCAGTACTTC; CDR3 protein: CASSLGRIAGAYEQYF
clone size: -; D gene: -; J gene: TRBJ2-6; V gene: TRBV18; CDR3 DNA: TGTGCCAGCTTCGACTCTGGGGCCAACGTCCTGACTTTC; CDR3 protein: CASFDSGANVLTF
clone size: medium-sized; D gene: -; J gene: TRBJ2-7; V gene: TRBV18; CDR3 DNA: TGTGCCAGCTCACCCGTGGCCGTTGGCGGCGAGCAGTACTTC; CDR3 protein: CASSPVAVGGEQYF
clone size: -; D gene: -; J gene: TRBJ2-5; V gene: TRBV5-6; CDR3 DNA: TGTGCCAGCAGCCTTTCAGGGGCCGCTCCCCAAGAGACCCAGTACTTC; CDR3 protein: CASSLSGAAPQETQYF
clone size: -; D gene: -; J gene: TRBJ1-1; V gene: TRBV30; CDR3 DNA: TGTGCCTGGGTCTACGGGCGCGGTGTTACTGAAGCTTTCTTT; CDR3 protein: CAWVYGRGVTEAFF
clone size: -; D gene: -; J gene: TRBJ2-1; V gene: TRBV5-1; CDR3 DNA: TGCGCCAGCAGCTTGGAGGGCAGTGAGCAGTTCTTC; CDR3 protein: CASSLEGSEQFF
clone size: -; D gene: -; J gene: TRBJ1-1; V gene: TRBV29-1; CDR3 DNA: TGCAGCGTTCAAGACACTGAAGCTTTCTTT; CDR3 protein: CSVQDTEAFF
clone size: -; D gene: -; J gene: TRBJ2-6; V gene: TRBV5-6; CDR3 DNA: TGTGCCAGCAGCTTCAGGTTCTCTGGGGCCAACGTCCTGACTTTC; CDR3 protein: CASSFRFSGANVLTF
clone size: -; D gene: -; J gene: TRBJ2-2; V gene: TRBV7-6; CDR3 DNA: TGCGCCAGCAGCTTAGCAGGCAGAAACACCGGGGAGCTGTTTTTT; CDR3 protein: CASSLAGRNTGELFF
clone size: -; D gene: TRBD2; J gene: TRBJ2-1; V gene: TRBV11-2; CDR3 DNA: TGTGCCAGCAGCTTAGATTGGAACCTAGCGGGGCCATACAATGAGCAGTTCTTC; CDR3 protein: CASSLDWNLAGPYNEQFF
clone size: -; D gene: TRBD1; J gene: TRBJ1-5; V gene: TRBV18; CDR3 DNA: TGTGCCAGCTCACAGGACAGGGATAGCAATCAGCCCCAGCATTTT; CDR3 protein: CASSQDRDSNQPQHF
clone size: -; D gene: TRBD1; J gene: TRBJ2-3; V gene: TRBV7-9; CDR3 DNA: TGTGCCAGCAGCTTGGGGGACAGGGGTCTCACAGATACGCAGTATTTT; CDR3 protein: CASSLGDRGLTDTQYF
clone size: -; D gene: TRBD2; J gene: TRBJ2-5; V gene: TRBV19; CDR3 DNA: TGTGCCAGTAGTACTCCGACTAGCGGGGTTGAGACCCAGTACTTC; CDR3 protein: CASSTPTSGVETQYF
clone size: -; D gene: TRBD1; J gene: TRBJ2-5; V gene: TRBV4-1; CDR3 DNA: TGCGCCAGCAGCCATAGACAGGGCAAGTGGGGAGAGACCCAGTACTTC; CDR3 protein: CASSHRQGKWGETQYF
clone size: -; D gene: -; J gene: TRBJ2-5; V gene: TRBV9; CDR3 DNA: TGTGCCAGCAGCGTCGGGGGCCGGGACAACCAAGAGACCCAGTACTTC; CDR3 protein: CASSVGGRDNQETQYF